What follows is one T cell receptor (beta chain) and its context. No cognate antigen has been identified for it. Qualities for individual bases were not recorded, and no much larger clone is one base off. This entry is derived from a study of cytomegalovirus exposure and HLA in healthy donors (dated by TCRdb to the late 2010s). For the study in its entirety: The roughly 650 repertoires of the first cohort and the 120 validation repertoires were produced on the same platform, according to a later analysis. Along with the approximately 650-subject first cohort, a separate validation cohort of roughly 110 different subjects was used. The study aimed to test whether cataloging public T cell receptors could reveal signatures of past pathogen exposure. To predict cytomegalovirus infection status, the study combined high-throughput TCR immunosequencing, statistical association of individual TCRs with disease status, and machine learning.

Measured from the cysteine to the phenylalanine, the CDR3 is 13 residues long. The retained sequence is limited to the CDR3, 39 bases, with the frame set at the first base. The V end loses 1 base and the J end loses 4 bases, and a stretch of 8 bases separates them. As encoded in the germline V gene, CDR1 is SGHRS while CDR2 is YFSETQ. Results and caveats for the whole study, not just this receptor: A later analysis found that TCRs clustered in the first cohort also tended to co-occur in the roughly 110 validation repertoires, with more than 90% of cluster scores above 0. The classifier was reported to diagnose cytomegalovirus status with high specificity and sensitivity in both the original and validation cohorts. The study listed 150 to 200 TCR beta chains as associated with cytomegalovirus. According to the authors, the approach could potentially be generalized to other disease states and immunological phenotypes. Three of the identified cytomegalovirus-associated TCR beta chains were confirmed in vitro to be specific for cytomegalovirus antigens. All 120 or so repertoires were used to score co-occurrence in the validation cohort in a later analysis, because that analysis had no HLA typing for the cohort. Across donors, most TCR sequences were observed very rarely, whereas some public TCRs were present in many individuals.

Receptor amplification or capture employed the immunoSEQ multiplex PCR assay. In the authors' own workflow: A statistical classification framework was built for diagnosing cytomegalovirus status from the catalog of TCR beta chain sequences. TCRdb's version of the immuneACCESS table is confined to in-frame rearrangements and falls short of the full clone set. An unresolved V gene accounts for under half of the shortfall where checked; the remainder is of unknown origin. V, J and clone size are taken as reported in that table, and D and trimming were inferred from the DNA itself. This sample comprises 150,000 or so clones, roughly 83% of them detected only once. The top ten clonotypes cover around 9.6% of the sample. The donors were included in the validation cohort of 120 subjects, a group kept apart from the approximately 700-subject first cohort.

The clonotype was recovered from a young man in good health and CMV-seropositive. The sequencing input was PBMCs. The rearrangement joined TRBV5-1 to TRBJ1-2; too little of a D gene remains to name it. Read as DNA, the sequence is TGCGCCAGCAGCTTGCAGGAACCCTATGGCTACACCTTC. This gives the protein CASSLQEPYGYTF.